The 19 T cell receptor beta chains reported below all come from one sample, sequenced in a study of blood T cell repertoires in COVID-19. Profiled with immunoSEQ multiplex PCR; TCRdb holds only in-frame clones, not every one. The sample records about 160,000 clones, 81% being singletons. Sequencing was carried out using PBMCs or T cells enriched from blood (not recorded which). Receptors originate from a woman aged 40 to 50 with acute COVID-19.

This sequence joins TRBV5-1 and TRBJ2-6; 9 nucleotides align to TRBD1. In germline, CDR1 is SGHRS, CDR2 YFSETQ. Trimming removed 8 bases from V and 1 base from J; junction bases left unmatched: 7. The CDR3 is 16 residues long. CDR3 residues: CASTGGASSGANVLTF. The CDR3 coding sequence is TGCGCCAGTACAGGGGGCGCATCTTCTGGGGCCAACGTCCTGACTTTC.

The V call is TRBV11-1, the J call TRBJ2-3, with 12 positions matching TRBD2. V trimming: 2 bases; J trimming: 4 bases; junction bases outside the gene matches: 1. The CDR3 runs 15 residues. Per the germline V gene, CDR1 is SGHAT and CDR2 is FQDESV (reference sequence). Written as DNA, the CDR3 is TGTGCCAGCAGCTTACGACTAGCGGGAGCAGATACGCAGTATTTT. Its protein is CASSLRLAGADTQYF.

The chain uses TRBV25-1 and TRBJ2-3; no definite D call. V was clipped by 4 bases and J by 3 bases, with 5 bases between them. The CDR3 is made up of 12 amino acids. CDR1 and CDR2 (germline): MGHDK, SYGVNS. The chain's CDR3 is CASSARTDTQYF. The CDR3 DNA reads TGTGCCAGCAGTGCGAGGACAGATACGCAGTATTTT.

This clone was seen ten or more times. The chain carries TRBV30 and TRBJ1-5; D may be TRBD1 (5 bases). The CDR3 is 14 amino acids. Trimming shortened V by 1 base and J by 0 bases, and 7 bases separated the two germline ends. Germline values: CDR1 GTSNPN, CDR2 SVGIG (reference sequence). The CDR3 protein is CAWSGGFSNQPQHF. The CDR3 DNA reads as TGTGCCTGGAGTGGGGGCTTTAGCAATCAGCCCCAGCATTTT.

This chain links TRBV9 with TRBJ2-1; 9 nucleotides agree with TRBD2. Germline CDR1 is SGDLS and CDR2 is YYNGEE. The CDR3 extends over 16 amino acids. V shed 0 bases and J 8 bases; nucleotides not matched to a gene: 9. CDR3 in amino acids: CASSVGAGGPSYEQFF. The CDR3, as DNA: TGTGCCAGCAGCGTAGGGGCGGGAGGGCCGTCGTATGAGCAGTTCTTC.

CDR3 in amino acids: CASRGTGDYTEAFF. In DNA, the CDR3 is TGTGCCAGCAGAGGGACAGGAGACTACACTGAAGCTTTCTTT. The chain uses TRBV6-5 and TRBJ1-1, with 8 bases fitting TRBD1. Germline CDR1 reads MNHEY; CDR2 reads SVGAGI. The V segment lost 6 bases and the J segment 3 bases; nucleotides outside the gene matches: 6. This CDR3 region has 14 residues.

A single count supports this clone. The chain combines TRBV5-1 with TRBJ1-6; TRBD1 is a possible D gene (6 bases). This CDR3 comprises 16 residues. Trimming cost V 2 bases and J 4 bases, with 13 bases left between them. CDR1 is SGHRS and CDR2 is YFSETQ in the germline V gene. CDR3 DNA: TGCGCCAGCAGCTTCGAGGGGGTTCGGTATAATTCACCCCTCCACTTT. It is translated as CASSFEGVRYNSPLHF.

V and J are TRBV5-5 and TRBJ1-2; 12 nucleotides align to TRBD1. Germline V gene sequence: CDR1 SGHKS, CDR2 YYEKEE (reference sequence). The V and J ends lost 5 bases and 8 bases, in that order; junction bases with no gene match: 7. This CDR3 has 14 amino acids. This chain's CDR3 is CASSPGQGAGGYTF. The CDR3 nucleotides read TGTGCCAGCAGTCCGGGACAGGGGGCTGGAGGCTACACCTTC.

The chain employs TRBV7-9 and TRBJ2-5; 9 nucleotides agree with TRBD2. The CDR3 spans 14 residues. CDR1 is SEHNR and CDR2 is FQNEAQ in the germline V gene (reference sequence). J gave up 3 bases and V 2 bases, and 1 base lay outside the gene matches. The CDR3 here is CASSLLAGKETQYF. CDR3 coding DNA: TGTGCCAGCAGCTTACTAGCGGGAAAAGAGACCCAGTACTTC.

This chain links TRBV12-5 with TRBJ2-3; 7 nucleotides match TRBD2. With V trimmed by 5 bases and J by 1 base, 0 bases remained unmatched. Germline assignment: CDR1 LGHNT and CDR2 FRNRAP. The CDR3 is made up of 13 amino acids. The CDR3 protein is CASGGGGTDTQYF. CDR3 nucleotides: TGTGCTAGTGGTGGGGGGGGCACAGATACGCAGTATTTT.

The chain couples TRBV6-5 to TRBJ1-2; the D is unclear. CDR3 length: 13 residues. Germline V CDR1 and CDR2: MNHEY, SVGAGI. Trimming removed 6 bases at V and 3 bases at J, with 11 bases between. The CDR3 coding sequence is TGTGCCAGCAGCCAGAAGAGGGACTATGGCTACACCTTC. It translates to CASSQKRDYGYTF.

This clone was observed a few times. The chain uses TRBV11-1 and TRBJ2-2; D remains unclear. The CDR3 loop spans 15 amino acids. Trimming removed 4 bases from V and 1 base from J, with 10 bases in between. CDR1 SGHAT and CDR2 FQDESV come from the germline V gene (reference sequence). CDR3 amino acids: CASSSLAENTGELFF. For the CDR3, the DNA is TGTGCCAGCAGCTCCCTCGCGGAGAACACCGGGGAGCTGTTTTTT.

This clone was observed once. The rearrangement links TRBV24-1 to TRBJ1-3, with no clear D. Trimming removed 9 bases at V and 0 bases at J, with 14 bases between. Germline lookup yields CDR1 KGHDR and CDR2 SFDVKD. The CDR3 extends over 15 amino acids. The chain's CDR3 is CATGVTPCSGNTIYF. The CDR3 bases are TGTGCCACCGGCGTGACACCTTGCTCTGGAAACACCATATATTTT.

The rearrangement links TRBV5-5 to TRBJ2-7; perhaps TRBD1 as D (6 bases). The CDR3 runs to 15 residues. Germline CDR1 is SGHKS and CDR2 is YYEKEE (reference sequence). V lost 3 bases and J 7 bases, leaving 20 bases between the germline ends. The CDR3 nucleotides are TGTGCCAGCAGCTCCCTTGGAAGGGGGTTAGGGGAGCAGTACGTC. Translating it yields CASSSLGRGLGEQYV.

As for this clone: Within the sample, other DNA sequences also encode this same CDR3. The J gene is TRBJ2-3, the V gene TRBV24-1; 7 positions agree with TRBD1. The CDR3 loop spans 14 amino acids. Losses at the gene ends were 2 bases for V and 4 bases for J; bases not matched to a gene: 2. The germline gives CDR1 KGHDR, CDR2 SFDVKD. Written as DNA, the CDR3 is TGTGCCACCAGTGATTCCAGGGGGTCAGATACGCAGTATTTT. It specifies CATSDSRGSDTQYF.

The rearrangement joins TRBV27 to TRBJ2-1, with 9 bases matching TRBD2. Germline V lookup: CDR1 MNHEY, CDR2 SMNVEV (reference sequence). The CDR3 length is 15 residues. J gave up 9 bases and V 5 bases, and 11 bases lay outside the gene matches. The CDR3 DNA reads TGTGCCAGCAGTCTGCTGGCGGGAGGGCCGCGTGAGCAGTTCTTC. As protein: CASSLLAGGPREQFF.

The chain uses TRBV11-3 and TRBJ2-5; tentative D call: TRBD1 (5 bases). CDR1 and CDR2 from the germline V gene are SGHNT and YENEEA. V was clipped by 6 bases and J by 5 bases, with 13 bases between them. The length of the CDR3 is 13 residues. CDR3 sequence: CASSLRDPETQYF. Written as DNA, the CDR3 is TGTGCCAGCAGTCTCAGGGATCCGGAGACCCAGTACTTC.

The genes are TRBV7-2 and TRBJ2-1; 7 nucleotides align to TRBD2. Germline loops: CDR1 SGHTA, CDR2 FQGNSA. V lost 2 bases to trimming and J lost 0 bases; unmatched junction nucleotides: 4. The CDR3 is 16 residues long. The DNA for the CDR3 is TGTGCCAGCAGCTTATTGGGGGGGGGCTCCTACAATGAGCAGTTCTTC. Translation gives CASSLLGGGSYNEQFF.

The chain carries TRBV21-1 and TRBJ1-1; the table calls TRBD1, which could not be checked here. TRBV21-1 is classified as a pseudogene. This CDR3 is built from 15 residues. The CDR3 protein is CASSKKAGDGPEAFF. The CDR3 DNA follows: TGTGCCAGCAGCAAAAAGGCAGGGGATGGGCCTGAAGCTTTCTTT.